One and the same sample provided the 12 T cell receptor beta chains below, sequenced in a study of T cell repertoires in cytomegalovirus infection. Antigens of these TCRs are unknown. One entry per CDR3 protein results from TCRdb running MiXCR on the reads. The table records 900,000 to 950,000 distinct CDR3 sequences, around 31% of them present only once. Sequencing was performed on cultured CD8+ T cells from PBMCs, taken from culture after CMV antigen stimulation. Receptors originate from a human donor in good health (CMV status not recorded). Some clones in this sample may be carry-over from other donors' samples.

The rearrangement joins TRBV4-1 to TRBJ2-7, with no clear D. Between the trimmed V and J ends, which lost 1 base and 3 bases, there was a span of 7 bases. CDR3 length: 13 residues. Per the germline V gene, CDR1 is MGHRA and CDR2 is YSYEKL. The CDR3: CASSQAADYEQYF. CDR3 bases: TGCGCCAGCAGCCAAGCGGCCGACTACGAGCAGTACTTC.

V and J are TRBV29-1 and TRBJ2-7; possibly TRBD1 or TRBD2 for D (5 bases each). V lost 2 bases and J lost 0, with 11 bases in between. The CDR3 is made up of 14 amino acids. Germline CDR1 SQVTM, CDR2 ANQGSEA. CDR3 nucleotide sequence: TGCAGCGTTGAATCTAGGGACGGCTCCTACGAGCAGTACTTC. Translating it yields CSVESRDGSYEQYF.

For this clonotype: One end of the junction fails to match germline, which may point to a read error. The CDR3 DNA reads TGTGCCAGCAGCCAAGATCCAGTTTCCGACATTCAGTACTTC. Encoded protein: CASSQDPVSDIQYF. The genes are TRBV4-1 and TRBJ2-4; D is undetermined. Looked up from germline, CDR1 is MGHRA and CDR2 is YSYEKL. This CDR3 spans 14 amino acids.

V is TRBV18 and J is TRBJ1-2; D is perhaps TRBD1 (5 bases). The CDR3 has 14 amino acids. Between the trimmed V and J ends, which lost 1 base and 0 bases, there was a span of 6 bases. Germline loops: CDR1 KGHSH, CDR2 LQKENI. CDR3 DNA: TGTGCCAGCTCACCACGGGACCCTAACTATGGCTACACCTTC. This translates into CASSPRDPNYGYTF.

This clonotype was detected many times. The chain is built from TRBV7-2 and TRBJ2-3; 10 bases fit TRBD2. The V gene end was trimmed by 6 bases and the J gene end by 2 bases; junction bases not matched to a gene: 5. This CDR3 has 15 residues. Germline loops: CDR1 SGHTA, CDR2 FQGNSA. The CDR3 reads CASRSGTSDTDTQYF. For the CDR3, the DNA is TGTGCCAGCAGATCCGGGACTAGCGACACAGATACGCAGTATTTT.

Regarding this clonotype: A junction end diverges from the germline sequence, so it may reflect a read error. This sequence joins TRBV7-7 and TRBJ2-1; D is possibly TRBD1 or TRBD2 (5 bases each). The CDR3 extends over 14 amino acids. Germline V gives CDR1 SSHAT, CDR2 FNYEAQ (reference sequence). DNA of the CDR3: TGTGCTAGCAGCTTATTTGGGGGTGACAATGAGCAGTTCTTC. Residues: CASSLFGGDNEQFF.

This clonotype was counted only a few times. This chain joins TRBV4-2 and TRBJ1-1; D uncertain. The CDR3 has 15 amino acids. Germline CDR1 reads LGHNA; CDR2 reads YNFKEQ. The ends were cut back, 1 base at V and 3 bases at J, with 12 bases in the middle. Written as DNA, the CDR3 is TGTGCCAGCAGCCAAGGGGCGGGAGGAGACACTGAAGCTTTCTTT. As protein: CASSQGAGGDTEAFF.

The chain couples TRBV6-1 to TRBJ2-3; perhaps TRBD2 as D (6 bases). This CDR3 contains 15 residues. The germline V gene has CDR1 MNHNS and CDR2 SASEGT. V gave up 7 bases and J gave up 0 bases, with 14 bases separating them. The CDR3 loop reads CASTLPSVSTDTQYF. In DNA, the CDR3 is TGTGCCAGCACCCTTCCTAGCGTTAGCACAGATACGCAGTATTTT.

This clonotype was counted between two and nine times. V and J are TRBV4-2 and TRBJ1-1, with D perhaps matching TRBD1 (5 bases). V was cut by 4 bases and J by 0 bases, with 15 bases left in between. CDR1 is LGHNA, CDR2 YNFKEQ, per germline. This CDR3 spans 16 amino acids. The CDR3 is CASSPARGGMNTEAFF. The CDR3 DNA follows: TGTGCCAGCAGCCCGGCCCGGGGGGGGATGAACACTGAAGCTTTCTTT.

The genes are TRBV24-1 and TRBJ1-5; no reliable D call. Trimming stripped 2 bases from V and 1 base from J, with 5 bases between. CDR1 and CDR2 (germline): KGHDR, SFDVKD. The CDR3 is 14 amino acids. Here the CDR3 DNA reads TGTGCCACCAGTGATTCTGAGAGCAATCAGCCCCAGCATTTT. It yields the protein CATSDSESNQPQHF.

The J gene is TRBJ1-5, the V gene TRBV7-2; tentative D call: TRBD1 (5 bases). Germline values: CDR1 SGHTA, CDR2 FQGNSA. This CDR3 has 16 amino acids. Trimming removed 2 bases at V and 5 bases at J, with 16 bases between. Written as DNA, the CDR3 is TGTGCCAGCAGCTTATTCTTAGGTGACAGCGATCAGCCCCAGCATTTT. This gives the protein CASSLFLGDSDQPQHF.

J is TRBJ2-1 and V is TRBV6-1; 9 bases are shared with TRBD2. The V segment lost 7 bases and the J segment 8 bases; nucleotides outside the gene matches: 12. This CDR3 has 15 residues. CDR1 is MNHNS, CDR2 SASEGT, per germline. CDR3 amino acids: CASTFRAGGWDEQFF. Here the CDR3 DNA reads TGTGCCAGCACCTTCAGAGCGGGGGGCTGGGATGAGCAGTTCTTC.